These 3 T cell receptor beta chains were all obtained from the same sample, sequenced in a study of early T cells in non-severe SARS-CoV-2 infection (dated by TCRdb to 2020 to 2023). Libraries came from 5' RACE. The sequencing machine was a NextSeq 500. TCRdb cleaned the public reads at Q25 with fastp, built clones with MiXCR and kept in-frame beta chains. Here each entry gathers all rows of one CDR3 protein and keeps the most common genes and DNA. This sample has tens of thousands of distinct CDR3 sequences in its table, and approximately 4.6% of those were observed once. The ten largest clones add up to about 15% of the sample. The source material was whole blood. The receptors shown here come from an adult who was a healthcare worker with PCR-confirmed SARS-CoV-2 infection or an uninfected control (not recorded which).

This clonotype was recorded at least ten times. The chain is built from TRBV10-3 and TRBJ2-2, with D hard to call. The CDR3 extends over 12 amino acids. The V and J ends lost 3 bases and 8 bases respectively, with 7 bases between them. Germline lookup yields CDR1 ENHRY and CDR2 SYGVKD. CDR3 sequence (DNA): TGTGCCATCAGTGAAACTGCGGGGGAGCTGTTTTTT. As protein: CAISETAGELFF.

This chain joins TRBV12-3 or TRBV12-4 and TRBJ2-3, with D perhaps assigned TRBD1 or TRBD2 (6 bases each). The V gene lost 3 bases and the J gene lost 1 base, with 11 bases spanning the gap. The CDR3 spans 15 residues. The CDR3 here is CASSLSGARTDTQYF. In nucleotides, the CDR3 is TGTGCCAGCAGTTTGTCGGGGGCTCGCACAGATACGCAGTATTTT.

Ten or more counts support this clonotype. The gene calls are TRBV7-9 and TRBJ2-4, with TRBD2 as a possible D gene (6 bases). Germline V gene data show CDR1 as SEHNR and CDR2 as FQNEAQ (reference sequence). Trimming took 1 base from V and 6 from J, leaving 25 bases between them. This CDR3 contains 19 residues. In DNA, the CDR3 is TGTGCCAGCAGCTTAGACGGGGGATTCCAGGGAAGAAGTTTAAACATTCAGTACTTC. Translating it yields CASSLDGGFQGRSLNIQYF.